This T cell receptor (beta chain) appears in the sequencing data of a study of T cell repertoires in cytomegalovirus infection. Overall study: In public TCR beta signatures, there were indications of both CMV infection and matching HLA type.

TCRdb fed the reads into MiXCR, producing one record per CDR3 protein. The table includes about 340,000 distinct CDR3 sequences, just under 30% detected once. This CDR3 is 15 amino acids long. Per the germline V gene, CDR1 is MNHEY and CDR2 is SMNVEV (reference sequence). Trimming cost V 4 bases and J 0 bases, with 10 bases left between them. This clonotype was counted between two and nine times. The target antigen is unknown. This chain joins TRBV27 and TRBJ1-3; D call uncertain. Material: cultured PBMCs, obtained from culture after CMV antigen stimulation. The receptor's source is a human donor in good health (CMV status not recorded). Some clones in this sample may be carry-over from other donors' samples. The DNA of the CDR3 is TGTGCCAGCAGTTCGGCCATGCCCTCTGGAAACACCATATATTTT. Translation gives CASSSAMPSGNTIYF.